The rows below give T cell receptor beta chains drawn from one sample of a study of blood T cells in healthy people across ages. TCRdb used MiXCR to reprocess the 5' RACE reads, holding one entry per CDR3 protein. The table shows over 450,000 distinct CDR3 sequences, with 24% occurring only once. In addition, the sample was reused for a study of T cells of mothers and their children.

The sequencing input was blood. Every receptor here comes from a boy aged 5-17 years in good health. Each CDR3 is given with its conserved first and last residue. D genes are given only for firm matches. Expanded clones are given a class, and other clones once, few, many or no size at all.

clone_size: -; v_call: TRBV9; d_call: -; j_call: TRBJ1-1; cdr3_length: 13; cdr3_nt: TGTGCCAGCAGCCCGACGGACGGACCTGAAGCTTTCTTT; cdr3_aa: CASSPTDGPEAFF
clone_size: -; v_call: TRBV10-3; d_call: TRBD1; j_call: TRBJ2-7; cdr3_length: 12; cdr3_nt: TGTGCCATCGGGACAGGGGGAGCCGAGCAGTACTTC; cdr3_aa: CAIGTGGAEQYF
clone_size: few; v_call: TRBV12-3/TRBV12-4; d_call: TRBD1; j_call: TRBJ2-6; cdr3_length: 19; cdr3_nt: TGTGCCAGCAGTTTACGTACCGGGACAGGGTTCTCTGGGGCCAACGTCCTGACTTTC; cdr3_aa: CASSLRTGTGFSGANVLTF
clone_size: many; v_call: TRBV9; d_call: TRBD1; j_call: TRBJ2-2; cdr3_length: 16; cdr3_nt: TGTGCCAGCAGCGCCCGAAGGGACAGGGTCGCCGGGGAGCTGTTTTTT; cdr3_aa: CASSARRDRVAGELFF
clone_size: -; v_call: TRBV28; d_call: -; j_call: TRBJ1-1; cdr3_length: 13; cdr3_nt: TGTGCCAGCAGTTTCTCTCGGGGGGGAGAAGCTTTCTTT; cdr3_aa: CASSFSRGGEAFF
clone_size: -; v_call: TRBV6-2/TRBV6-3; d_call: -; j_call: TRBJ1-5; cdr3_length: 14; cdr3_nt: TGTGCCAGCAGTTACACCCAGATTAATCAGCCCCAGCATTTT; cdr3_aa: CASSYTQINQPQHF
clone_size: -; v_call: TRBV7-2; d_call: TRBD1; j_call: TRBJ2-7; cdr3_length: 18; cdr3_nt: TGTGCCAGCAGCTTAGCTCCGGACAGGGGACGATCAACCTACGAGCAGTACTTC; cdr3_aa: CASSLAPDRGRSTYEQYF
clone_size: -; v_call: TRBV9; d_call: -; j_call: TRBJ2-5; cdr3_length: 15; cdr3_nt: TGTGCCAGCAGCGTTGTGACAGGGAGGGAGGAGACCCAGTACTTC; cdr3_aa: CASSVVTGREETQYF
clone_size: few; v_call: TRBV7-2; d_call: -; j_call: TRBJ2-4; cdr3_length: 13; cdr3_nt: TGTGCCAGCAGCTTAGGGCCCAAAAACATTCAGTACTTC; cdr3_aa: CASSLGPKNIQYF
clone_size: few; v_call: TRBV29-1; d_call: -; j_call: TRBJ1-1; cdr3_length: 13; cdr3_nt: TGCAGCGCCGGGGGAGGAATGAACACTGAAGCTTTCTTT; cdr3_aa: CSAGGGMNTEAFF
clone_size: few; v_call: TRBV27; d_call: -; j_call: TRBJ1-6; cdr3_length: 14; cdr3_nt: TGTGCCAGCAGTTTAGGAAGGGAGGCTTCACCCCTCCACTTT; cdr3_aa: CASSLGREASPLHF
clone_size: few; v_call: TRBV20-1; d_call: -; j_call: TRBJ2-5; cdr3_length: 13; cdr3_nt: TGCAGTGCTAGCGGACCACCGAAAGAGACCCAGTACTTC; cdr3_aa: CSASGPPKETQYF
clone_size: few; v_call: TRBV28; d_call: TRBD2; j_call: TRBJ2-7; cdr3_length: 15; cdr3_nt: TGTGCCAGCAGTCCCTGGGCTAGCGGTTCCTACGAGCAGTACTTC; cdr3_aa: CASSPWASGSYEQYF
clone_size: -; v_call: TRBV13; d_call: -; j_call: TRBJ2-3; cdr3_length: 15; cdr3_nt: TGTGCCAGCAGCCGACAGACAGGCGCCACAGATACGCAGTATTTT; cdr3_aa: CASSRQTGATDTQYF
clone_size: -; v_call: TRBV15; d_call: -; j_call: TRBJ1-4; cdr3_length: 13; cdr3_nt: TGTGCCACCAGCAGACGGGGGCGGGAAAAACTGTTTTTT; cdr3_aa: CATSRRGREKLFF
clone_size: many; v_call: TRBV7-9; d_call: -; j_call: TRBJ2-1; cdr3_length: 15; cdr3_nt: TGTGCCAGCAGCTTAGCAGTTAGCTCCTACAATGAGCAGTTCTTC; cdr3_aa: CASSLAVSSYNEQFF
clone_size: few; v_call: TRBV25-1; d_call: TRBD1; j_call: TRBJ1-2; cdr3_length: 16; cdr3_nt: TGTGCCAGCAGTGAAAGGACGGGACAGGGGAATTCTGGCTACACCTTC; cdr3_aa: CASSERTGQGNSGYTF
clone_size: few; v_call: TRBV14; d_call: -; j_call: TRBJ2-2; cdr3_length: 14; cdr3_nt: TGTGCCAGCAGCCATTCTCGGGACACCGGGGAGCTGTTTTTT; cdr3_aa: CASSHSRDTGELFF
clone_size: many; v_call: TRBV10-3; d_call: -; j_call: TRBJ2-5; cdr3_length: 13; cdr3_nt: TGTGCCATCAGTGGGGGGGGCGTGGAGACCCAGTACTTC; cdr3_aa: CAISGGGVETQYF
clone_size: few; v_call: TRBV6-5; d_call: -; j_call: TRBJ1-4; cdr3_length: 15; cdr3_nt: TGTGCCAGCAGTTACTATGGGCAGGCCAATGAAAAACTGTTTTTT; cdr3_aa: CASSYYGQANEKLFF
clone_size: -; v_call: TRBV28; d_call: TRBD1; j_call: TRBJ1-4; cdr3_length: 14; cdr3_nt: TGTGCCAGCAGTGGGGACAGCTATAATGAAAAACTGTTTTTT; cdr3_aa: CASSGDSYNEKLFF
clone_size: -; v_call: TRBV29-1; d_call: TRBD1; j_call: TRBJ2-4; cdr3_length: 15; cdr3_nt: TGCAGCGCCCGAGGCGGGACAGGGGAGGTCGACATTCAGTACTTC; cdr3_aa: CSARGGTGEVDIQYF
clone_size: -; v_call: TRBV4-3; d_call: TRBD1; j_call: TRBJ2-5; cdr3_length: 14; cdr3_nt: TGCGCCAGCAGTCAAGTTCAGGGGGAAGAGACCCAGTACTTC; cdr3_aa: CASSQVQGEETQYF
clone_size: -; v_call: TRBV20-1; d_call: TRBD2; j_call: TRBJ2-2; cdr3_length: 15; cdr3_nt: TGCAGTGTGTTGACTAGCGGGAGAACCGGCGGGGAGCTGTTTTTT; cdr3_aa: CSVLTSGRTGGELFF
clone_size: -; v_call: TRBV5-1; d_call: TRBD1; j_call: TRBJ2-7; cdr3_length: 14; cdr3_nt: TGCGCCAGCAGCTTGGGGACAGGCCTTGACGAGCAGTACTTC; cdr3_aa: CASSLGTGLDEQYF
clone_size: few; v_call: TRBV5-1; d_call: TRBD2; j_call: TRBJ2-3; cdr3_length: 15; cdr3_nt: TGCGCCAGCAGCCCCCCGACTAGCGGGGCAGATACGCAGTATTTT; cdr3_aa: CASSPPTSGADTQYF
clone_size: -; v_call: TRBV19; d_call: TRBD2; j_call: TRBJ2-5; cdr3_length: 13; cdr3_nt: TGTGCCAGTAGTCTGGGAGCGGGAGCTGAGCAGTACTTC; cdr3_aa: CASSLGAGAEQYF
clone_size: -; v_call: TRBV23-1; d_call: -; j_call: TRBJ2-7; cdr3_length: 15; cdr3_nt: TGCGCCAGCAGCCCCCTTAGGAAGATTTACTACGAGCAGTACTTC; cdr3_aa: CASSPLRKIYYEQYF
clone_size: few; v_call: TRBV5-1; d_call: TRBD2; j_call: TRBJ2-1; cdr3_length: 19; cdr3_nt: TGCGCCAGCGCACACGGGGCTAGCGGGAGGTATTCCTCCTACAATGAGCAGTTCTTC; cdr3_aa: CASAHGASGRYSSYNEQFF
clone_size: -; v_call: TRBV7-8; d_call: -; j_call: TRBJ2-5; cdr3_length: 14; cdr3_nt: TGTGCCAGCAGCTTAGCAATGGGGACGGAGACCCAGTACTTC; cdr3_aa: CASSLAMGTETQYF
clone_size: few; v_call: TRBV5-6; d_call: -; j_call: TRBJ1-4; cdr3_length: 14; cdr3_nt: TGTGCCAGCAGCCCACATGAGGTACGGGAAAAACTGTTTTTT; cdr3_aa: CASSPHEVREKLFF
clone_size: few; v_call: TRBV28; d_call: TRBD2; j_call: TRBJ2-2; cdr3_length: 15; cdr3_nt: TGTGCCAGCAGTCTTAGCGGGGCGAACACCAGGGAGCTGTTTTTT; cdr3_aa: CASSLSGANTRELFF
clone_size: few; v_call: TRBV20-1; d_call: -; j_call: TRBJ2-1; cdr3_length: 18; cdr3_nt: TGCAGTGCTAGAGCTGCTGGACTACCCCGGGGGTTGAGCGATGAGCAGTTCTTC; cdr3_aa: CSARAAGLPRGLSDEQFF
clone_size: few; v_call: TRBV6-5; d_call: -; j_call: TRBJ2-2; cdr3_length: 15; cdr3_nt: TGTGCCAGCAATCCCAGAGCGGAACGTACCGGGGAGCTGTTTTTT; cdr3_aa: CASNPRAERTGELFF
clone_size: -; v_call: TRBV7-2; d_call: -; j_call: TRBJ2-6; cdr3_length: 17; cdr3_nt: TGTGCCAGCAGCTTAGGGGCCTCCTCCTCGGGGGCCAACGTCCTGACTTTC; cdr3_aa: CASSLGASSSGANVLTF
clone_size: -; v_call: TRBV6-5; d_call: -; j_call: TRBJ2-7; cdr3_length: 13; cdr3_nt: TGTGCCAGCAGAGCCGGTGTGTCGCCCGAGCAGTACTTC; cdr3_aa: CASRAGVSPEQYF
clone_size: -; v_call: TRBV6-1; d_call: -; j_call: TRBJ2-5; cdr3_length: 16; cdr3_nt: TGTGCCAGCAGTGAGGGTTCGGGACTCGTCCAAGAGACCCAGTACTTC; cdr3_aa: CASSEGSGLVQETQYF
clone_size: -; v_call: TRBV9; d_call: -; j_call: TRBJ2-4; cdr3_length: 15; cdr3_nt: TGTGCCAGCAGCGTAGAAGGGGTCCTCGGAAACATTCAGTACTTC; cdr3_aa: CASSVEGVLGNIQYF
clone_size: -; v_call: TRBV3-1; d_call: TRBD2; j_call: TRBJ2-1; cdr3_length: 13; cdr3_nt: TGTGCCAGCCATAGCGGGAGCTACAATGAGCAGTTCTTC; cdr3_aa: CASHSGSYNEQFF
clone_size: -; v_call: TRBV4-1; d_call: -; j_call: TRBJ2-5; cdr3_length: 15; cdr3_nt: TGCGCCAGCAGCCAAGTAGCAACCGACCAAGAGACCCAGTACTTC; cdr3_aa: CASSQVATDQETQYF
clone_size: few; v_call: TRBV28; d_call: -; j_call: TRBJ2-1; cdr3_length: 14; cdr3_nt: TGTGCCAGCAGTTGGAGGGGCGTTTACAATGAGCAGTTCTTC; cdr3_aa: CASSWRGVYNEQFF
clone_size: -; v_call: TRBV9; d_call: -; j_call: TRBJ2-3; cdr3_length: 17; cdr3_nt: TGTGCCAGCAGCGCCGCAGTCGGACTCCGAGGCACAGATACGCAGTATTTT; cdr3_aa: CASSAAVGLRGTDTQYF
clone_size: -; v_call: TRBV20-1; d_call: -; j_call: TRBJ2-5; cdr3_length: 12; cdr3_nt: TGCAGTGCTAGGTCACTCCAAGAGACCCAGTACTTC; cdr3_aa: CSARSLQETQYF
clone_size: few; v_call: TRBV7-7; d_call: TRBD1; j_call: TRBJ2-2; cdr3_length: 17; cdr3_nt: TGTGCTAGCAGCTTAGAAAAGGGGGCTGGCGACACCGGGGAGCTGTTTTTT; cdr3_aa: CASSLEKGAGDTGELFF
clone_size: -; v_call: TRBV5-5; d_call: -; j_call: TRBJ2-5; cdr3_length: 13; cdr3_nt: TGTGCCAGCAGCAGACCAGCCCAAGAGACCCAGTACTTC; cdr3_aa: CASSRPAQETQYF
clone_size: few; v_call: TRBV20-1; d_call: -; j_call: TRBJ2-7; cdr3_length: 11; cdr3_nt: TGCAGTGGTAAGGGGGGCGACGAGCAGTACTTC; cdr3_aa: CSGKGGDEQYF
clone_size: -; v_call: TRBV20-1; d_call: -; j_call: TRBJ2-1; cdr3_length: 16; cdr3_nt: TGCAGTGCTAGAGACCTCGCAAGGCTTGCCTACAATGAGCAGTTCTTC; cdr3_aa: CSARDLARLAYNEQFF
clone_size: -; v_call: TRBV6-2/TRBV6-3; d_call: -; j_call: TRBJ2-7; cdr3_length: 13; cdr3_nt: TGTGCCAGCAGTAGGCTATCGGCCTACGAGCAGTACTTC; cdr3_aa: CASSRLSAYEQYF
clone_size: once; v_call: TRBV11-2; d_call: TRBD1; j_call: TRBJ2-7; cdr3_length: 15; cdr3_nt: TGTGCCAGCAGCCGGGACAGGGGGGAATTCTACGAGCAGTACTTC; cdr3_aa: CASSRDRGEFYEQYF
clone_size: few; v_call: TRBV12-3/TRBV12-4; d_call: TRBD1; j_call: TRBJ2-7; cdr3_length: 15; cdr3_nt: TGTGCCAGCAGACTTGGACAGGGAGGTTCCTACGAGCAGTACTTC; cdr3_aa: CASRLGQGGSYEQYF
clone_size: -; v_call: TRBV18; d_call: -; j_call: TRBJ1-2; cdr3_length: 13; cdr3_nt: TGTGCCAGCTCACTATTACCTATCGGTGGCTACACCTTC; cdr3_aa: CASSLLPIGGYTF
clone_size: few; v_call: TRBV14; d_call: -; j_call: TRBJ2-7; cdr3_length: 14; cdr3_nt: TGTGCCAGCAGTCGACCGGGACGCTCCTACGAGCAGTACTTC; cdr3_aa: CASSRPGRSYEQYF
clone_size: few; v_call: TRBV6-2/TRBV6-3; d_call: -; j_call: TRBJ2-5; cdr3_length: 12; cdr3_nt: TGTGCCAGCAGGGGGTCCCAAGAGACCCAGTACTTC; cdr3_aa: CASRGSQETQYF
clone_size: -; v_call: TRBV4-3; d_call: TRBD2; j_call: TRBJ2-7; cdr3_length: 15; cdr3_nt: TGCGCCAGCAGCCGAGGACTAGCGGACATCTACGAGCAGTACTTC; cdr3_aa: CASSRGLADIYEQYF
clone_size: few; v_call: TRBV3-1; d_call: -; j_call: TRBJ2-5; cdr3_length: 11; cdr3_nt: TGTGCCAGCAGCCAAGAGCGACGGCAGTACTTC; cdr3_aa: CASSQERRQYF
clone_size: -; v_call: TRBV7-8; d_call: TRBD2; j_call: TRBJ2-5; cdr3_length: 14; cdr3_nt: TGTGCCAGCACCATGGAGGCGGGGGGAGAGACCCAGTACTTC; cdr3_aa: CASTMEAGGETQYF
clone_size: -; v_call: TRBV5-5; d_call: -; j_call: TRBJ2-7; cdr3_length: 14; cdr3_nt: TGTGCCAGCAGCTTGGACGGGAGTCTGTACGAGCAGTACTTC; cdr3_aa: CASSLDGSLYEQYF
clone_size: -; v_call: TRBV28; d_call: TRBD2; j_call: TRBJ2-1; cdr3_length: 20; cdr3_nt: TGTGCCAGCACCCTTTTGAGGGGAAGACTAGCGGGAGGGGAATACAATGAGCAGTTCTTC; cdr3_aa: CASTLLRGRLAGGEYNEQFF
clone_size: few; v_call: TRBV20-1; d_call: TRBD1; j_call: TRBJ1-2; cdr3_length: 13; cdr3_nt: TGCAGTGCTAGCACAGGGGACCTCTATGGCTACACCTTC; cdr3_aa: CSASTGDLYGYTF